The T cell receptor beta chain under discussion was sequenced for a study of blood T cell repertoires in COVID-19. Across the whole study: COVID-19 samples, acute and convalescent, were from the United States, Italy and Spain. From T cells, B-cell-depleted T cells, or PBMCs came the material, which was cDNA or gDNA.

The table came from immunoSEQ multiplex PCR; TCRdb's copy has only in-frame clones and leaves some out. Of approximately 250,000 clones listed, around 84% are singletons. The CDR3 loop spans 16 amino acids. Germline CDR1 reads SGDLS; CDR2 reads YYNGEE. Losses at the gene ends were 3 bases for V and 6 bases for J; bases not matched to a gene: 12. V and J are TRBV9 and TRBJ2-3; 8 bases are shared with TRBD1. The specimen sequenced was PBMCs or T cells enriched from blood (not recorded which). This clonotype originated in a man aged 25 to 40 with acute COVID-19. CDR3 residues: CASSAGTGGQIDTQYF. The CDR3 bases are TGTGCCAGCAGCGCGGGGACAGGCGGGCAAATCGATACGCAGTATTTT.